Detailed here is one TCR beta chain. Its antigen is not known. These data come from a study of a mutant IDH1 vaccine in newly diagnosed glioma. Using immunoSEQ multiplex PCR, the repertoire was profiled, and TCRdb retains in-frame clones only, with some absent. The sample contains approximately 31,000 clones, around 82% of which appear only once. Deletions cut 4 bases from V and 4 bases from J, with 15 bases between. This CDR3 has 15 amino acids. The germline gives CDR1 SGHRS, CDR2 YFSETQ. Time point: week 47, end of study. Each dose of the vaccine consisted of 300 ug of mutant IDH1 20-mer peptide, with topical imiquimod.

The sequence was obtained from a man younger than 40 with glioma. The rearrangement joins TRBV5-1 to TRBJ2-1; possibly TRBD1 for D (5 bases). This sample comprised PBMCs, obtained from a glioma patient whose treatment included an IDH1 peptide vaccine. The CDR3 spells CASSIDSYTYNEQFF. For the CDR3, the DNA is TGCGCCAGCAGCATAGACAGCTATACATACAATGAGCAGTTCTTC.